The 20 T cell receptor beta chains given below trace back to one sample, sequenced in a study of a mutant IDH1 vaccine in newly diagnosed glioma. Stated time point: baseline, week 1 (first vaccination visit). Stated treatment: pre-vaccination baseline after standard-of-care therapy. The assay was immunoSEQ multiplex PCR, and TCRdb's table has in-frame clones only and misses some. Of about 38,000 clones listed, roughly 80% are singletons. Sequenced material: PBMCs, taken from a glioma patient treated with radiotherapy, temozolomide or both. The receptors stem from a man between 35 and 55 years old with glioma. Some clones in this sample may be carry-over from other donors' samples.

This rearrangement joins TRBV29-1 to TRBJ1-3; TRBD1 matches 8 bases. There are 14 residues in the CDR3. The germline CDR1 and CDR2 sequences are SQVTM and ANQGSEA. The CDR3 here is CSAGRGPSGNTIYF. The CDR3 nucleotides read TGCAGTGCTGGCAGGGGGCCTTCCGGAAACACCATATATTTT.

This rearrangement joins TRBV6-6 to TRBJ1-5; D may be TRBD1 (5 bases). CDR1 and CDR2 (germline): MNHNY, SVGAGI (reference sequence). The CDR3 covers 15 residues. V was trimmed by 0 bases and J by 4 bases, leaving 10 bases between them. The DNA for the CDR3 is TGTGCCAGCAGTTACTCGGGGCAGAGTAATCAGCCCCAGCATTTT. This encodes CASSYSGQSNQPQHF.

The J gene is TRBJ1-4, the V gene TRBV6-5; a weak D match, TRBD1 (6 bases). Trimming cost V 6 bases and J 7 bases, with 15 bases left between them. The CDR3 runs 14 residues. In germline, CDR1 is MNHEY, CDR2 SVGAGI. The chain's CDR3 is CASSPRGLVEKLFF. CDR3 coding DNA: TGTGCCAGCAGCCCCCGGGGGCTGGTTGAAAAACTGTTTTTT.

This chain uses TRBV14 with TRBJ2-5, with TRBD2 matching 8 bases. CDR1 is SGHDN, CDR2 FVKESK, per germline. This CDR3 spans 16 amino acids. Losses at the gene ends were 0 bases for V and 8 bases for J; bases not matched to a gene: 11. CDR3 in amino acids: CASSQDYLAGIGTQYF. Here the CDR3 DNA reads TGTGCCAGCAGCCAAGATTATCTAGCGGGCATCGGAACCCAGTACTTC.

The gene calls are TRBV2 and TRBJ1-1; D might be TRBD1 (6 bases). Germline CDR1 is SNHLY and CDR2 is FYNNEI. The CDR3 covers 13 residues. Trimming took 1 base from V and 6 from J, leaving 9 bases between them. The CDR3 DNA is TGTGCCAGCAGTGAAGTTCGACAGGCTGAAGCTTTCTTT. It is translated as CASSEVRQAEAFF.

The chain joins TRBV6-5 to TRBJ1-4; perhaps TRBD1 as D (5 bases). Germline V CDR1 and CDR2: MNHEY, SVGAGI. This CDR3 has 14 amino acids. V lost 4 bases and J lost 7, with 13 bases in between. CDR3 amino acids: CASSSSGLGEKLFF. CDR3 coding DNA: TGTGCCAGCAGTTCGTCAGGGTTGGGTGAAAAACTGTTTTTT.

The chain joins TRBV6-5 to TRBJ1-1; TRBD1 matches at 9 bases. This CDR3 is built from 15 residues. V lost 1 base to trimming and J lost 5 bases; unmatched junction nucleotides: 5. Germline CDR1 is MNHEY and CDR2 is SVGAGI. The CDR3: CASSYWGQGRTEAFF. The CDR3 DNA follows: TGTGCCAGCAGTTACTGGGGACAGGGAAGGACTGAAGCTTTCTTT.

The chain is built from TRBV5-6 and TRBJ2-1, with D hard to call. The CDR3 totals 11 residues. Per the germline V gene, CDR1 is SGHDT and CDR2 is YYEEEE. Trimming shortened V by 4 bases and J by 6 bases, and 5 bases separated the two germline ends. CDR3 in amino acids: CASSRRNEQFF. CDR3 bases: TGTGCCAGCAGCCGCCGCAATGAGCAGTTCTTC.

This chain links TRBV5-1 with TRBJ2-4; 8 bases align to TRBD1. The CDR3 runs to 15 residues. After removal of 2 bases from V and 3 bases from J, the junction contained 4 bases not matched to a gene. The germline CDR1 and CDR2 sequences are SGHRS and YFSETQ. The CDR3 sequence: CASSFVDRDKNIQYF. For the CDR3, the DNA is TGCGCCAGCAGCTTCGTGGACAGGGACAAAAACATTCAGTACTTC.

The V and J genes are TRBV5-5 and TRBJ2-7; a possible D gene is TRBD2 (6 bases). The V end was cut by 3 bases, the J end by 1 base, with 11 bases between. Germline V gene sequence: CDR1 SGHKS, CDR2 YYEKEE (reference sequence). This CDR3 region has 14 residues. CDR3 sequence reads: CASSSLRGSYEQYF. The CDR3 DNA sequence: TGTGCCAGCAGCTCGTTGCGGGGTTCCTACGAGCAGTACTTC.

The chain has TRBV7-2 and TRBJ1-2; TRBD1 agrees at 8 bases. Germline V gene data show CDR1 as SGHTA and CDR2 as FQGNSA. The V and J ends lost 4 bases and 8 bases, in that order; junction bases with no gene match: 12. CDR3 length: 15 residues. CDR3 DNA sequence: TGTGCCAGCAGCTCCTACCAAGGACAGGGAGGCGGCTACACCTTC. Translation gives CASSSYQGQGGGYTF.

The J gene is TRBJ1-1, the V gene TRBV7-2; D not resolved. The CDR3 is 12 amino acids. Trimming left V 3 bases short and J 6 bases short, with 8 bases between. In germline, CDR1 is SGHTA, CDR2 FQGNSA. CDR3 in amino acids: CASSFTGSEAFF. The CDR3, as DNA: TGTGCCAGCAGCTTCACGGGTTCTGAAGCTTTCTTT.

This sequence joins TRBV6-5 and TRBJ1-4, with D hard to call. The V gene's germline CDR1 is MNHEY and CDR2 SVGAGI. The CDR3 length is 14 residues. The germline V and J ends were trimmed by 4 bases and 8 bases, with 14 bases remaining between them. CDR3: CASSSREGWEKLFF. The CDR3, as DNA: TGTGCCAGCAGTTCCCGCGAAGGGTGGGAAAAACTGTTTTTT.

This chain links TRBV13 with TRBJ1-5; the match to TRBD1 covers 7 bases. CDR1 is PRHDT, CDR2 FYEKMQ, per germline (reference sequence). The length of the CDR3 is 17 residues. The trim removed 5 bases at V and 0 bases at J, leaving 10 bases unmatched. The CDR3 loop reads CASSNLQGTGSNQPQHF. In DNA form, the CDR3 reads TGTGCCAGCAGCAACTTACAGGGGACCGGTAGCAATCAGCCCCAGCATTTT.

This clone was observed a single time. The chain uses TRBV14 and TRBJ1-1; D remains unclear. With 2 bases removed from V and 1 base from J, the gap between germline ends came to 11 bases. From germline, CDR1 is SGHDN and CDR2 FVKESK. This CDR3 has 15 amino acids. CDR3 region: CASSQRRSWNTEAFF. Written as DNA, the CDR3 is TGTGCCAGCAGCCAACGAAGAAGTTGGAACACTGAAGCTTTCTTT.

The CDR3 spells CASSPQGSSDTGELFF. The CDR3 nucleotides read TGTGCCAGCAGTCCACAGGGAAGTTCGGACACCGGGGAGCTGTTTTTT. This rearrangement joins TRBV27 to TRBJ2-2, with a tentative D call TRBD1 (6 bases). Trimming took off 5 bases at V and 3 bases at J, with 16 bases between the two ends. The CDR3 totals 16 residues. Germline V lookup: CDR1 MNHEY, CDR2 SMNVEV (reference sequence).

CDR3 residues: CASSEGDTGELFF. Here the CDR3 DNA reads TGTGCCAGCAGTGAAGGGGACACCGGGGAGCTGTTTTTT. This chain joins TRBV6-4 and TRBJ2-2; possible D gene TRBD1, 5 bases. The germline V gene encodes CDR1 MRHNA and CDR2 SNTAGT. The CDR3 spans 13 residues. The germline V and J ends were trimmed by 3 bases and 3 bases, with 5 bases remaining between them.

V is TRBV7-2 and J is TRBJ2-3, with 9 bases identical to TRBD1. Per the germline V gene, CDR1 is SGHTA and CDR2 is FQGNSA. V shed 3 bases, J shed 5 bases, and the junction held 9 bases outside the gene matches. The CDR3 extends over 16 amino acids. In DNA form, the CDR3 reads TGTGCCAGCAGCTTGCTGGGGGACAGGGTTGGAGATACGCAGTATTTT. Protein: CASSLLGDRVGDTQYF.

The gene calls are TRBV19 and TRBJ1-3; 9 nucleotides match TRBD1. Trimming took 5 bases from V and 0 from J; bases not matched to a gene: 8. The CDR3 runs 17 residues. Germline V gives CDR1 LNHDA, CDR2 SQIVND (reference sequence). As DNA, the CDR3 is TGTGCCAGTAGTCTCCGGACAGGGGACAACTCTGGAAACACCATATATTTT. This gives the protein CASSLRTGDNSGNTIYF.

This chain links TRBV7-8 with TRBJ1-1; possible D gene TRBD1, 5 bases. Trimming shortened V by 1 base and J by 7 bases, and 13 bases separated the two germline ends. The CDR3 consists of 14 residues. From germline, CDR1 is SGHVS and CDR2 FQNEAQ. The CDR3 DNA follows: TGTGCCAGCAGCTTAGTGGCCGGGGCCAATGAAGCTTTCTTT. Its translation: CASSLVAGANEAFF.